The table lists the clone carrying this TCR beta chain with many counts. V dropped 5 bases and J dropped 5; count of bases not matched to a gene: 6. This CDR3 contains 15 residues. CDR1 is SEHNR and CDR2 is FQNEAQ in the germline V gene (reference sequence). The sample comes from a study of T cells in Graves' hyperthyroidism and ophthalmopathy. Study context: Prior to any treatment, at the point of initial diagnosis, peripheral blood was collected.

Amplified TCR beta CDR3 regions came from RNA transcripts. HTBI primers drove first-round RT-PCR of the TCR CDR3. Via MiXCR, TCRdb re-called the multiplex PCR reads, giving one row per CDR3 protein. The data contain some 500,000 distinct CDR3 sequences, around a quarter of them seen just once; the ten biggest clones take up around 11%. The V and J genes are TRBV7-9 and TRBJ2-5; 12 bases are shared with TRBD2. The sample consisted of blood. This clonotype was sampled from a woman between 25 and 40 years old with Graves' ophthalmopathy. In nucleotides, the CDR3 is TGTGCCAGCAGCGTTACTAGCGGGGGGACGGAGACCCAGTACTTC. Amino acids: CASSVTSGGTETQYF.